Here is one TCR beta chain with its context. The multiple sclerosis controls were treatment-naive patients affected by stable or active relapsing-remitting disease. These data belong to a study of CD8 T cells in Susac syndrome. The authors reverse transcribed roughly 0.5 to 1 ug RNA with random hexamers. Coverage of TCR beta CDR3 amplification by immunoSEQ multiplex PCR extended to 54 Vbeta and 13 Jbeta. TCRdb fed the immunoSEQ multiplex PCR reads into MiXCR, producing one record per CDR3 protein. The sample comprises about 300,000 distinct CDR3 sequences, roughly nine tenths of which are singletons, and less than 0.08% rests with the top ten. Trimming took 6 bases from V and 1 from J; bases not matched to a gene: 9. Per the germline V gene, CDR1 is MNHEY and CDR2 is SVGAGI. This CDR3 has 15 amino acids.

The source material was CD4+ T cells from PBMCs. The chain employs TRBV6-5 and TRBJ2-7; TRBD1 matches 7 bases. The receptor comes from a human donor with multiple sclerosis. The CDR3 nucleotides read TGTGCCAGCAGAACCTCCCGACAGGGATCCTACGAGCAGTACTTC. Protein: CASRTSRQGSYEQYF.